These T cell receptor beta chains were read from a single sample in a study of cytomegalovirus exposure and HLA in healthy donors. The data were produced by immunoSEQ multiplex PCR, yet TCRdb's version contains in-frame clones alone and is incomplete. The sample consists of a few hundred thousand clones, around 88% of them appearing once. The sample was PBMCs. The receptors here all came from a young woman in good health and CMV-seronegative. CDR3s include the opening cysteine and the closing phenylalanine or tryptophan. The D gene is left open where the match is weak. For some rows the clone size is stated as once, few or many, or as a class when expanded; others skip it.

v_call	j_call	d_call	clone_size	cdr3_aa	cdr3_nt
TRBV19	TRBJ1-2	TRBD1	.	CASSPTGGGGYTF	TGTGCCAGTAGCCCGACAGGGGGCGGTGGCTACACCTTC
TRBV5-5	TRBJ1-5	.	.	CASSRGNQPQHF	TGTGCCAGCAGCCGGGGAAATCAGCCCCAGCATTTT
TRBV4-1	TRBJ2-4	.	.	CASSQGLAGNIQYF	TGCGCCAGCAGCCAAGGGCTAGCTGGAAACATTCAGTACTTC
TRBV9	TRBJ2-1	TRBD2	.	CASSASPAGGTHNEQFF	TGTGCCAGCAGCGCTTCGCCAGCGGGAGGTACCCACAATGAGCAGTTCTTC
TRBV4-3	TRBJ2-7	TRBD2	once	CASSIVAGGDYEQYF	TGCGCCAGCAGCATTGTAGCGGGAGGGGACTACGAGCAGTACTTC
TRBV27	TRBJ2-1	TRBD2	.	CASSFREDYNEQFF	TGTGCCAGCAGTTTTCGGGAGGATTACAATGAGCAGTTCTTC
TRBV5-4	TRBJ2-1	TRBD2	.	CASSQDPGLASYNEQFF	TGTGCCAGCAGCCAAGACCCGGGACTAGCGTCCTACAATGAGCAGTTCTTC
TRBV27	TRBJ2-1	TRBD2	.	CASSPLFRGLAGDEQFF	TGTGCCAGCAGTCCCCTTTTCCGCGGACTAGCGGGTGATGAGCAGTTCTTC
TRBV4-1	TRBJ1-4	.	.	CASSQDRILEAEAVTNEKLFF	TGCGCCAGCAGCCAAGATAGGATATTGGAGGCTGAGGCAGTTACTAATGAAAAACTGTTTTTT
TRBV7-8	TRBJ1-5	TRBD1	.	CASSLGRGRFQPQHF	TGTGCCAGCAGCTTAGGCAGGGGGAGGTTTCAGCCCCAGCATTTT
TRBV20-1	TRBJ1-2	TRBD1	.	CSATQTGIHTF	TGCAGTGCCACCCAGACAGGGATACACACCTTC
TRBV2	TRBJ2-7	TRBD1	.	CASSEVYRGSYEQYF	TGTGCCAGCAGTGAAGTGTACAGGGGATCCTACGAGCAGTACTTC
TRBV6-5	TRBJ2-5	TRBD1	.	CASSTGTGGLQYF	TGTGCCAGCAGTACGGGGACAGGGGGGCTCCAGTACTTC
TRBV10-3	TRBJ2-4	.	.	CAISVGGELGNIQYF	TGTGCCATCAGTGTTGGCGGGGAGTTGGGAAACATTCAGTACTTC
TRBV10-3	TRBJ2-1	TRBD2	.	CAISLAGDNEQFF	TGTGCCATCAGCTTAGCGGGAGACAATGAGCAGTTCTTC
TRBV4-3	TRBJ2-3	TRBD1	.	CASSDRGGTDTQYF	TGCGCCAGCAGCGACAGGGGTGGCACAGATACGCAGTATTTT
TRBV15	TRBJ1-4	TRBD1	.	CATSGQGANEKLFF	TGTGCCACCAGCGGACAGGGGGCTAATGAAAAACTGTTTTTT
TRBV7-6	TRBJ2-7	TRBD1	few	CASSLTQTGTGVYEQYF	TGTGCCAGCAGCCTTACGCAAACCGGGACAGGGGTCTACGAGCAGTACTTC
TRBV6-5	TRBJ2-7	TRBD1	.	CASSYSGTVGEQYF	TGTGCCAGCAGTTACTCGGGGACAGTAGGAGAGCAGTACTTC
TRBV5-4	TRBJ1-2	TRBD1	.	CASSLVRGQGYGYTF	TGTGCCAGCAGCTTGGTGAGGGGACAGGGGTATGGCTACACCTTC
TRBV4-1	TRBJ1-3	.	.	CASSQLGISGNTIYF	TGCGCCAGCAGCCAACTAGGAATCTCTGGAAACACCATATATTTT
TRBV6-1	TRBJ1-1	.	once	CASNPGSRTEAFF	TGTGCCAGCAACCCGGGGAGTCGGACTGAAGCTTTCTTT
TRBV4-1	TRBJ1-2	.	once	CASSTYRESLGYTF	TGCGCCAGCAGTACGTACAGGGAATCCCTTGGCTACACCTTC
TRBV7-2	TRBJ2-2	TRBD2	.	CASSLEVTGGATGELFF	TGTGCCAGCAGCTTAGAAGTGACGGGAGGGGCCACCGGGGAGCTGTTTTTT
TRBV2	TRBJ2-1	.	.	CALRGGDEQFF	TGTGCCTTAAGGGGGGGCGATGAGCAGTTCTTC
TRBV15	TRBJ1-4	TRBD1	once	CATSRNRGLLEKLFF	TGTGCCACCAGCAGAAACAGGGGGCTATTGGAAAAACTGTTTTTT
TRBV6-5	TRBJ1-1	TRBD1	.	CASSYTGASAFF	TGTGCCAGCAGTTATACAGGGGCTTCGGCTTTCTTT
TRBV19	TRBJ2-7	TRBD1	.	CASSKNVGQSEQYF	TGTGCCAGTAGCAAAAATGTGGGACAGAGCGAGCAGTACTTC
TRBV5-4	TRBJ2-7	.	.	CASSLGESYEQYF	TGTGCCAGCAGCTTGGGGGAGAGCTACGAGCAGTACTTC
TRBV18	TRBJ2-7	.	.	CASSRSWREYEQYF	TGTGCCAGCTCCCGCTCGTGGCGGGAATACGAGCAGTACTTC
TRBV28	TRBJ1-1	TRBD1	.	CASRDRGTEAFF	TGTGCCAGCAGGGACAGGGGGACTGAAGCTTTCTTT
TRBV5-1	TRBJ1-4	.	.	CASSPRGGAATNEKLFF	TGCGCCAGCAGCCCCCGGGGAGGCGCTGCAACTAATGAAAAACTGTTTTTT
TRBV9	TRBJ2-5	TRBD1	.	CASSVLQGVQETQYF	TGTGCCAGCAGCGTTTTACAGGGGGTCCAAGAGACCCAGTACTTC
TRBV7-2	TRBJ2-1	TRBD2	.	CASSLGLAGDNEQFF	TGTGCCAGCAGCTTGGGACTAGCGGGAGACAATGAGCAGTTCTTC
TRBV6-6	TRBJ2-7	.	.	CASSLDSKQYF	TGTGCCAGCAGTTTGGACTCCAAGCAGTACTTC
TRBV15	TRBJ2-2	.	.	CATSIPRTENTGELFF	TGTGCCACCAGTATCCCCCGGACAGAGAACACCGGGGAGCTGTTTTTT
TRBV7-9	TRBJ2-2	.	.	CASSLRGNTGELFF	TGTGCCAGCAGCTTAAGGGGGAACACCGGGGAGCTGTTTTTT
TRBV4-1	TRBJ2-7	.	.	CASSQGARYEQYF	TGCGCCAGCAGCCAAGGGGCCCGCTACGAGCAGTACTTC
TRBV30	TRBJ1-1	.	.	CAWRRGTEAFF	TGTGCCTGGAGACGGGGGACTGAAGCTTTCTTT
TRBV6-5	TRBJ1-1	.	.	CASRSTGRVTEAFF	TGTGCCAGCAGATCTACAGGACGGGTCACTGAAGCTTTCTTT
TRBV12-5	TRBJ1-2	TRBD1	.	CASGSSGTAYGYTF	TGTGCTAGTGGTTCTTCCGGGACAGCCTATGGCTACACCTTC
TRBV28	TRBJ1-5	TRBD1	.	CASSHPTGDRGLDQPQHF	TGTGCCAGCAGTCACCCGACAGGGGACAGGGGGCTCGATCAGCCCCAGCATTTT
TRBV21-1	TRBJ2-7	.	once	CASSKEASYGGTPLKGYF	TGTGCCAGCAGCAAAGAGGCCTCCTATGGCGGGACCCCTTTGAAGGGGTACTTC
TRBV4-1	TRBJ2-3	.	.	CASSQVEFDRPTDTQYF	TGCGCCAGCAGCCAAGTCGAATTCGACAGACCCACAGATACGCAGTATTTT
TRBV5-6	TRBJ2-7	TRBD1	.	CASSWMTGIHHEQYF	TGTGCCAGCAGCTGGATGACAGGGATACACCACGAGCAGTACTTC
TRBV27	TRBJ1-2	TRBD1	.	CASSFVMTGLRSGYTF	TGTGCCAGCAGTTTCGTAATGACAGGGTTAAGGTCTGGCTACACCTTC
TRBV7-8	TRBJ1-1	.	few	CASSLGAGRWTEAFF	TGTGCCAGCAGCTTAGGGGCAGGGAGGTGGACTGAAGCTTTCTTT
TRBV29-1	TRBJ2-3	.	.	CSVAGLQADTQYF	TGCAGCGTTGCAGGGTTGCAGGCAGATACGCAGTATTTT
TRBV7-6	TRBJ2-7	.	once	CASSLGWQGSYEQYF	TGTGCCAGCAGCTTAGGGTGGCAGGGCTCCTACGAGCAGTACTTC
TRBV6-5	TRBJ2-2	TRBD2	.	CASRLAENTGELFF	TGTGCCAGCAGACTAGCGGAGAACACCGGGGAGCTGTTTTTT
TRBV2	TRBJ1-5	.	once	CASTGYGNQPQHF	TGTGCCAGTACAGGGTATGGCAATCAGCCCCAGCATTTT
TRBV29-1	TRBJ2-3	.	.	CSAVPPRGSGFTDTQYF	TGCAGCGCCGTACCCCCCAGGGGATCCGGGTTCACAGATACGCAGTATTTT
TRBV11-2	TRBJ2-3	.	.	CASSLIADTQYF	TGTGCCAGCAGCTTAATCGCGGATACGCAGTATTTT
TRBV28	TRBJ2-7	.	.	CASSPMRTALYEQYF	TGTGCCAGCAGTCCGATGCGGACAGCTCTCTACGAGCAGTACTTC
TRBV11-2	TRBJ1-3	TRBD1	.	CASSEWDRLSGNTIYF	TGTGCCAGCAGCGAATGGGACAGACTCTCTGGAAACACCATATATTTT
TRBV27	TRBJ2-6	.	.	CASRLTGANVLTF	TGTGCCAGCAGACTCACTGGGGCCAACGTCCTGACTTTC
TRBV4-3	TRBJ1-1	.	.	CASSHYKGHPLAFF	TGCGCCAGCAGCCACTATAAGGGACATCCGCTGGCTTTCTTT
TRBV15	TRBJ1-4	.	.	CATSSKTQPSNEKLFF	TGTGCCACCAGCAGTAAAACACAGCCGTCTAATGAAAAACTGTTTTTT
TRBV2	TRBJ2-7	TRBD2	.	CASRKSGLAVEQYF	TGTGCCAGCAGGAAGTCGGGACTAGCAGTCGAGCAGTACTTC